This is a list of T cell receptor beta chains from one sample in a study of T-cell reconstitution after alpha-beta-depleted transplantation in children. TCRdb re-derived calls from the PCR reads in MiXCR, one entry per CDR3 protein. This sample carries around 450,000 distinct CDR3 sequences, around two fifths of them seen once, and the ten largest clones take roughly 27%. This specimen consisted of PBMCs, obtained before TCRalphabeta/CD19-depleted stem cell transplant. The receptors were sampled from a girl aged 2 to 10 with aplastic anemia, due to receive a stem cell transplant. Each CDR3 is given with its conserved first and last residue. Each record gives: J gene, V gene, CDR3 protein.

j_gene: TRBJ2-5
v_gene: TRBV5-1
CDR3aa: CASSWNGKGETQYF

j_gene: TRBJ2-7
v_gene: TRBV15
CDR3aa: CATSRVWDAEQYF

j_gene: TRBJ1-2
v_gene: TRBV7-9
CDR3aa: CASSLADRERGYTF

j_gene: TRBJ2-1
v_gene: TRBV5-5
CDR3aa: CASSTGGGGYNEQFF

j_gene: TRBJ1-3
v_gene: TRBV20-1
CDR3aa: CSARDPAAGNTIYF

j_gene: TRBJ1-6
v_gene: TRBV5-6
CDR3aa: CASSLGTGVGNSPLHF

j_gene: TRBJ2-1
v_gene: TRBV6-6
CDR3aa: CASSYSREQFF

j_gene: TRBJ2-3
v_gene: TRBV6-5
CDR3aa: CASSYEGTAADTQYF

j_gene: TRBJ2-1
v_gene: TRBV7-2
CDR3aa: CASSLAISRSSYNEQFF

j_gene: TRBJ2-1
v_gene: TRBV29-1
CDR3aa: CSVESPNEQFF

j_gene: TRBJ2-3
v_gene: TRBV5-1
CDR3aa: CASSLLDRGSTDTQYF

j_gene: TRBJ2-6
v_gene: TRBV20-1
CDR3aa: CSARDLGGGSGANVLTF

j_gene: TRBJ2-5
v_gene: TRBV29-1
CDR3aa: CSVWGGEETQYF

j_gene: TRBJ1-4
v_gene: TRBV6-5
CDR3aa: CASSYSNRGHREKLFF

j_gene: TRBJ1-2
v_gene: TRBV12-3/TRBV12-4
CDR3aa: CASSSGQRNYTF